The present T cell receptor beta chain was sequenced within a study of CD8 T cells in Susac syndrome (dated by TCRdb to about 2019). Turning to the overall study: Repertoire sequencing was used to test whether CD8+ T cell activation and differentiation in Susac syndrome was antigen driven.

As concerns this clonotype: Its antigen is not yet known. It has no much larger one-base neighbor in the sample; base qualities were not kept.

RNA was extracted using the RNeasy kit, and about 0.5 to 1 ug of the RNA was reverse transcribed with random hexamers. The immunoSEQ multiplex PCR assay, which covers 54 Vbeta and 13 Jbeta segments, was used to amplify TCR beta CDR3 regions. To correct PCR amplification bias, a synthetic template baseline was used for both primer optimization and computational correction. As for the original processing: Reads were assigned to V, D and J genes according to IMGT and analyzed in immunoSEQ Analyzer, with only productive sequences retained. To calculate clonality, Shannon entropy was normalized by log2 of the number of productive unique sequences and then subtracted from one. For each patient and control, public and private clones were evaluated within the 100 most prevalent clones. Susac-specific clones were defined as absent from healthy and MS cohorts, some 1,000 published viral clones and other ImmuneACCESS disease sequences. TCRdb redid the processing of the public reads, applying fastp at Q25 and MiXCR, and retained in-frame beta chains. Rows with a matching CDR3 protein are joined into one entry that keeps the most common DNA and genes. These V and J calls originate from TCRdb's pipeline instead of the authors' own analysis. The sample contains about 130,000 distinct CDR3 sequences, around 94% of them found a single time. The top ten clones comprise about 0.13% of the sample.

Peripheral blood CD8+ and CD4+ T cells from healthy donors, Susac syndrome patients and multiple sclerosis patients were profiled by high-throughput TCR beta sequencing. Treatment-naive patients with stable or active relapsing-remitting disease fulfilling revised McDonald criteria were used as multiple sclerosis controls. Bulk CD8+ and CD4+ T cells were purified magnetically by negative isolation, whereas CD8+ TEMRA cells were enriched by FACS. Blood was drawn into EDTA tubes, processed within 24 hours, and PBMCs were isolated by density gradient centrifugation. PBMCs intended for TCR sequencing were cryopreserved in liquid nitrogen and thawed later in a water bath at 37 degrees C. The sorted or isolated CD4+, CD8+ and CD8+ TEMRA cells reached a purity of at least 90%. Broader findings and caveats from the paper: The number of individuals in the TCR sequencing and HLA analysis was acknowledged as relatively small.

The sample consisted of CD4+ T cells from PBMCs. The TCR sequence derives from a human donor with multiple sclerosis.

The CDR3 reads as follows: CASRQGPSREKLFF. The bases are TGTGCCAGCAGGCAGGGGCCCTCAAGGGAAAAACTGTTTTTT. The rearranged segments are TRBV7-2 and TRBJ1-4; tentative D gene TRBD1, with 6 bases matching. V is shortened by 6 bases, J by 8 bases, and the region joining them spans 16 bases. CDR1 is given as SGHTA and CDR2 as FQGNSA, both from the germline V gene. From its cysteine to its phenylalanine, the CDR3 spans 14 amino acids. The CDR3 DNA has 42 bases and is translated from base 1.